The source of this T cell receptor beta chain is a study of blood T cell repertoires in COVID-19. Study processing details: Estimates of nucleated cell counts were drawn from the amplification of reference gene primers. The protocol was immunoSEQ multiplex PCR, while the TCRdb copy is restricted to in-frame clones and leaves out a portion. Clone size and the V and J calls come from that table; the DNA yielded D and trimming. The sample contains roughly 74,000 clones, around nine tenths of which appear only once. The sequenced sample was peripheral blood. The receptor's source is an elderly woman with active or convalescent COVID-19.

CDR3 DNA sequence: TGTGCCAGCAGCTTAGGGGGCCTAGCGGGCTTCGGAGATACGCAGTATTTT. Its translation: CASSLGGLAGFGDTQYF. V gene TRBV7-2 combines with J gene TRBJ2-3; 8 bases line up with TRBD2. After removal of 1 base from V and 5 bases from J, the junction contained 11 bases not matched to a gene. This CDR3 has 17 residues. CDR1 and CDR2 (germline): SGHTA, FQGNSA.